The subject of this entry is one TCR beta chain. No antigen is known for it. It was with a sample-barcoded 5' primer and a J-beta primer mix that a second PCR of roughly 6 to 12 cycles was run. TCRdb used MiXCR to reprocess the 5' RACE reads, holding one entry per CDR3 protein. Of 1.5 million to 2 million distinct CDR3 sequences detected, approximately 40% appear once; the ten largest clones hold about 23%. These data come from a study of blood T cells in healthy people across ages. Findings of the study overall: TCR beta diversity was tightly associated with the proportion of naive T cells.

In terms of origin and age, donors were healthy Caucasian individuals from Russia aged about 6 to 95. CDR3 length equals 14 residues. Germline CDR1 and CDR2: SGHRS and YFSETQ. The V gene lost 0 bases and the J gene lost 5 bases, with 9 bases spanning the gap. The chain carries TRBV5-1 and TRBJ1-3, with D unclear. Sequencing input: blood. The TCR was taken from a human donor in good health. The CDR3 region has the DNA TGCGCCAGCAGCTTGGACAGTAGAAGAAACACCATATATTTT. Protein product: CASSLDSRRNTIYF.